These T cell receptor beta chains were read from a single sample in a study of cytomegalovirus exposure and HLA in healthy donors. Some clones are missing from TCRdb's copy, which holds only in-frame ones; the method was immunoSEQ multiplex PCR. The data hold 60,000 to 85,000 clones, with approximately 70% observed a single time. Sequencing was carried out using PBMCs. Receptors were obtained from a man aged 60-69 years in good health and CMV-seropositive. Both conserved end residues are part of each CDR3. The D gene is left open where the match is weak. Clone size is shown for a subset of rows, as once, few, many or a class of expanded clone.

CDR3 DNA: TGTGCCAGCAGCGTCGACAGGGGCGTGAACACTGAAGCTTTCTTT
CDR3 protein: CASSVDRGVNTEAFF
D gene: TRBD1
clone size: .
J gene: TRBJ1-1
V gene: TRBV27

CDR3 DNA: TGTGCCAGCAGAGCTGATTTTACGGCAGGGTTTACCTACGAGCAGTACTTC
CDR3 protein: CASRADFTAGFTYEQYF
D gene: .
clone size: .
J gene: TRBJ2-7
V gene: TRBV25-1

CDR3 DNA: TGTGCCAGCAGCGCAGGGAAGAACTACGAGCAGTACTTC
CDR3 protein: CASSAGKNYEQYF
D gene: .
clone size: .
J gene: TRBJ2-7
V gene: TRBV5-6

CDR3 DNA: TGTGCCAGCAGCTTGACAGGAGTCAATCAGCCCCAGCATTTT
CDR3 protein: CASSLTGVNQPQHF
D gene: .
clone size: few
J gene: TRBJ1-5
V gene: TRBV7-2

CDR3 DNA: TGTGCCAGCACCGGGAGCGGGAGCTCCTACGAGCAGTACTTC
CDR3 protein: CASTGSGSSYEQYF
D gene: TRBD2
clone size: .
J gene: TRBJ2-7
V gene: TRBV11-2

CDR3 DNA: TGTGCCAGCTCTTCCATAACAGGGCTTTCAACCTCCTATAATTCACCCCTCCACTTT
CDR3 protein: CASSSITGLSTSYNSPLHF
D gene: .
clone size: .
J gene: TRBJ1-6
V gene: TRBV18

CDR3 DNA: TGCAGTGCTACAGTTTCAGATACGCAGTATTTT
CDR3 protein: CSATVSDTQYF
D gene: .
clone size: .
J gene: TRBJ2-3
V gene: TRBV20-1

CDR3 DNA: TGTGCCAGCCATAGAGCGGGGTTCATCAATGAGCAGTTCTTC
CDR3 protein: CASHRAGFINEQFF
D gene: TRBD2
clone size: .
J gene: TRBJ2-1
V gene: TRBV19

CDR3 DNA: TGTGCCAGCAGCGGCGGCCCATATGAGCAGTTCTTC
CDR3 protein: CASSGGPYEQFF
D gene: .
clone size: few
J gene: TRBJ2-1
V gene: TRBV5-4

CDR3 DNA: TGTGCCAGTAGAGGGAGGGCCGACACCGGGGAGCTGTTTTTT
CDR3 protein: CASRGRADTGELFF
D gene: TRBD2
clone size: .
J gene: TRBJ2-2
V gene: TRBV19

CDR3 DNA: TGTGCCAGCAGTCTGGGGAGCTCCTACAATGAGCAGTTCTTC
CDR3 protein: CASSLGSSYNEQFF
D gene: .
clone size: .
J gene: TRBJ2-1
V gene: TRBV27

CDR3 DNA: TGTGCCAGCAGTCTCCTTCCTAACACTGAAGCTTTCTTT
CDR3 protein: CASSLLPNTEAFF
D gene: .
clone size: .
J gene: TRBJ1-1
V gene: TRBV27

CDR3 DNA: TGTGCCAGCAGTTTATTAGCGGGACAGGGGGTCTATGGCTACACCTTC
CDR3 protein: CASSLLAGQGVYGYTF
D gene: TRBD1
clone size: .
J gene: TRBJ1-2
V gene: TRBV27

CDR3 DNA: TGTGCCAGCAGCTGGGGACAGGGCACTGAAGCTTTCTTT
CDR3 protein: CASSWGQGTEAFF
D gene: TRBD1
clone size: .
J gene: TRBJ1-1
V gene: TRBV7-9

CDR3 DNA: TGCAGCGGGGAGGGAGGTCTAGCGGGCCTCACAGATACGCAGTATTTT
CDR3 protein: CSGEGGLAGLTDTQYF
D gene: TRBD2
clone size: .
J gene: TRBJ2-3
V gene: TRBV29-1

CDR3 DNA: TGTGCCAGCAGCAATCCCGGGACTAGGGGTACCGGGGAGCTGTTTTTT
CDR3 protein: CASSNPGTRGTGELFF
D gene: TRBD2
clone size: once
J gene: TRBJ2-2
V gene: TRBV5-4

CDR3 DNA: TGTGCCAGCAGTTTATTGGGACAGGGGGCTCAGAATGAGCAGTTCTTC
CDR3 protein: CASSLLGQGAQNEQFF
D gene: TRBD1
clone size: once
J gene: TRBJ2-1
V gene: TRBV28

CDR3 DNA: TGTGCCTGGAGCGGGGACAGGATAAGCAATCAGCCCCAGCATTTT
CDR3 protein: CAWSGDRISNQPQHF
D gene: TRBD1
clone size: few
J gene: TRBJ1-5
V gene: TRBV30

CDR3 DNA: TGTGCCAGCAGTCTCTGGGCAGGGGGAAACACTGAAGCTTTCTTT
CDR3 protein: CASSLWAGGNTEAFF
D gene: TRBD1
clone size: .
J gene: TRBJ1-1
V gene: TRBV6-1

CDR3 DNA: TGTGCCAGCAGCCCTGGTGCACCAGTGACCTACGAGCAGTACTTC
CDR3 protein: CASSPGAPVTYEQYF
D gene: .
clone size: .
J gene: TRBJ2-7
V gene: TRBV5-6

CDR3 DNA: TGTGCCAGCAGTGAAGACCCACTGGTAACAGATACGCAGTATTTT
CDR3 protein: CASSEDPLVTDTQYF
D gene: .
clone size: .
J gene: TRBJ2-3
V gene: TRBV2

CDR3 DNA: TGTGCCAGCAGTCCGGACAGGGACCTTCAACATAGCAATCAGCCCCAGCATTTT
CDR3 protein: CASSPDRDLQHSNQPQHF
D gene: TRBD1
clone size: .
J gene: TRBJ1-5
V gene: TRBV27

CDR3 DNA: TGTGCCAGCAGTTTAAACAGAATGTCCAAAAACATTCAGTACTTC
CDR3 protein: CASSLNRMSKNIQYF
D gene: .
clone size: .
J gene: TRBJ2-4
V gene: TRBV28

CDR3 DNA: TGTGCCAGCAGCCGGGGACAGCAAGAGACCCAGTACTTC
CDR3 protein: CASSRGQQETQYF
D gene: TRBD1
clone size: .
J gene: TRBJ2-5
V gene: TRBV5-8

CDR3 DNA: TGCGCCAGCAGCGTCCCACTAGCGGGAGCGGAAGATACGCAGTATTTT
CDR3 protein: CASSVPLAGAEDTQYF
D gene: TRBD2
clone size: few
J gene: TRBJ2-3
V gene: TRBV5-1

CDR3 DNA: TGTGCCAGCAGCTTGGTTAGCTATGCGACTACGCAGTATTTT
CDR3 protein: CASSLVSYATTQYF
D gene: .
clone size: .
J gene: TRBJ2-3
V gene: TRBV5-8

CDR3 DNA: TGTGCCAGCAGTTACTCCGTGGGGACTCAAGAGACCCAGTACTTC
CDR3 protein: CASSYSVGTQETQYF
D gene: .
clone size: .
J gene: TRBJ2-5
V gene: TRBV6-6

CDR3 DNA: TGTGCCAGCAGTGGACTAGCGGGCCGATACACAGATACGCAGTATTTT
CDR3 protein: CASSGLAGRYTDTQYF
D gene: TRBD2
clone size: .
J gene: TRBJ2-3
V gene: TRBV6-1